These 8 T cell receptor beta chains came from one sample sequenced in a study of T cell responses to AZD1222 COVID-19 vaccine. TCRdb's table, derived via immunoSEQ multiplex PCR, lists solely in-frame clones and lacks some. The sample comprises tens of thousands of clones, roughly nine tenths of which are singletons, and under 35% rests with the top ten. Sample: peripheral blood, taken on day 0 of AZD1222 vaccination. These receptors were taken from an adult in good health.

The chain couples TRBV19 to TRBJ1-5; 9 nucleotides match TRBD1. The germline V gene encodes CDR1 LNHDA and CDR2 SQIVND (reference sequence). Trimming cost V 7 bases and J 0 bases; bases outside gene matches: 4. This CDR3 has 15 residues. CDR3 nucleotides: TGTGCCAGTAAGAGGGACAGGGATAGCAATCAGCCCCAGCATTTT. Its protein is CASKRDRDSNQPQHF.

V and J are TRBV5-5 and TRBJ1-1, with a tentative D call TRBD1 (5 bases). Germline CDR1 reads SGHKS; CDR2 reads YYEKEE (reference sequence). Trimming left V 4 bases short and J 1 base short, with 14 bases between. There are 15 residues in the CDR3. The CDR3 loop is CASSQEGGENTEAFF. CDR3 nucleotides: TGTGCCAGCAGCCAGGAGGGAGGGGAGAACACTGAAGCTTTCTTT.

This clone appeared a single time. The chain employs TRBV5-1 and TRBJ2-7; 11 bases fit TRBD1. The V gene's germline CDR1 is SGHRS and CDR2 YFSETQ. This CDR3 is built from 16 residues. J was trimmed by 3 bases and V by 0 bases; bases with no gene match: 5. CDR3 in amino acids: CASSLAPGQGVYEQYF. CDR3 nucleotides: TGCGCCAGCAGCTTGGCTCCGGGACAGGGGGTCTACGAGCAGTACTTC. Using reference TRBV5-1 and TRBJ2-7 for the parts outside the CDR3, the full variable domain is KAGVTQTPRYLIKTRGQQVTLSCSPISGHRSVSWYQQTPGQGLQFLFEYFSETQRNKGNFPGRFSGRQFSNSRSEMNVSTLELGDSALYLCASSLAPGQGVYEQYFGPGTRLTVT.

The rearrangement uses TRBV5-1 and TRBJ2-3, with TRBD2 matching 7 bases. Per the germline V gene, CDR1 is SGHRS and CDR2 is YFSETQ. V gave up 5 bases and J gave up 6 bases; unmatched junction bases: 9. The CDR3 length is 14 residues. CDR3 nucleotide sequence: TGCGCCAGCAGTATCAGCGGGGATTGGGATACGCAGTATTTT. Translated: CASSISGDWDTQYF.

V usage is TRBV30 and J usage is TRBJ1-5; 10 bases line up with TRBD1. CDR3 length equals 14 residues. J lost 4 bases, V lost 6 bases, and 6 bases had no gene match. In germline, CDR1 is GTSNPN, CDR2 SVGIG (reference sequence). The CDR3 is CACTRGQGNQPQHF. DNA for the CDR3: TGTGCCTGCACCAGGGGACAGGGGAATCAGCCCCAGCATTTT.

The CDR3 coding sequence is TGTGCCAGCAGCGTAGCCGTACGGGGTAATTCACCCCTCCACTTT. It specifies CASSVAVRGNSPLHF. V and J are TRBV9 and TRBJ1-6; D unresolved. The V end lost 0 bases, the J end lost 6 bases, and 10 bases lay between the germline ends. The CDR3 has 15 amino acids. Germline V gives CDR1 SGDLS, CDR2 YYNGEE.

The chain is built from TRBV5-6 and TRBJ1-2; maybe TRBD1 (6 bases). Germline loops: CDR1 SGHDT, CDR2 YYEEEE. The length of the CDR3 is 16 residues. The germline V and J ends were trimmed by 2 bases and 2 bases, with 16 bases remaining between them. The CDR3 spells CASSFSGAGVNYGYTF. The CDR3 bases are TGTGCCAGCAGCTTCTCAGGGGCTGGGGTAAACTATGGCTACACCTTC.

V is TRBV14 and J is TRBJ1-2, with a weak D call TRBD1 (5 bases). Germline V gene data show CDR1 as SGHDN and CDR2 as FVKESK. V was pared by 5 bases and J by 2 bases, with 6 bases between. The CDR3 runs to 12 residues. CDR3 nucleotides: TGTGCCAGCAGCGACAGCAACTATGGCTACACCTTC. It translates to CASSDSNYGYTF. Supplemented by reference TRBV14 and TRBJ1-2, the full variable domain reads EAGVTQFPSHSVIEKGQTVTLRCDPISGHDNLYWYRRVMGKEIKFLLHFVKESKQDESGMPNNRFLAERTGGTYSTLKVQPAELEDSGVYFCASSDSNYGYTFGSGTRLTVV.